Detailed here is one TCR beta chain. Its antigen remains unknown. The data were taken from a study of cytomegalovirus exposure and HLA in healthy donors. Findings and caveats of the study: Versus the approximately 720-donor mean, an Asian-associated ancestry cluster reportedly showed fewer N-insertions in a later analysis.

The PCR ran on 60 Vbeta and 13 Jbeta primers. Generated by immunoSEQ multiplex PCR, the TCRdb table keeps only in-frame clones and is missing some. The sample's table shows some 30,000 clones. Germline V gives CDR1 WNHNN, CDR2 SYGVQD (reference sequence). There are 13 residues in the CDR3. The V end was cut by 2 bases, the J end by 8 bases, with 10 bases between. The rearrangement uses TRBV10-1 and TRBJ2-1; a possible D gene is TRBD1 (7 bases). The sequenced material came from PBMCs. This clonotype originated in a woman in her forties in good health and CMV-seropositive. The CDR3 sequence is CASSEGRGDEQFF. Written as DNA, the CDR3 is TGCGCCAGCAGTGAGGGCAGGGGGGATGAGCAGTTCTTC.